This TCR beta chain was documented in a study of cytomegalovirus exposure and HLA in healthy donors. Researchers ran the PCR with 60 Vbeta and 13 Jbeta primers. The table came from immunoSEQ multiplex PCR; TCRdb's copy has only in-frame clones and leaves some out. The sample has about 100,000 clones; 85% are singletons. This CDR3 comprises 17 residues. Germline V gene sequence: CDR1 SGDLS, CDR2 YYNGEE. The V and J ends lost 3 bases and 4 bases, in that order; junction bases with no gene match: 11. The study, taken as a whole, reports: Presence/absence comparisons presumed near-even sequencing depth among donors. Reports credit the classifier with highly specific, highly sensitive diagnosis of cytomegalovirus status. A later analysis reported that several of the most significant clusters appeared to be linked to common viral pathogens, among them Epstein-Barr virus. An analysis done earlier found most TCR beta V segments productive about 90% or about 30% of the time.

Points on this clone: Its antigen is still unknown.

The chain carries TRBV9 and TRBJ2-5, with 11 bases aligning to TRBD1. The source is a man aged 25 to 40 in good health and CMV-seronegative. Material for sequencing was PBMCs. The CDR3 nucleotides read TGTGCCAGCAGCGCGATATCCGGGACAGGGGGAGGAGAGACCCAGTACTTC. Translated: CASSAISGTGGGETQYF.